This is a list of T cell receptor beta chains from one sample in a study of OX40 agonist ivuxolimab in advanced cancers. The assay was immunoSEQ multiplex PCR, and TCRdb's table has in-frame clones only and misses some. This sample has roughly 60,000 clones, with less than 90% found just once. The sequenced sample was CD4+ or CD8+ T cells sorted from blood, obtained in a trial of the OX40 agonist ivuxolimab. The receptors stem from an adult with an advanced solid tumor such as melanoma, head and neck, liver or kidney cancer. The conserved cysteine and the conserved F or W are not part of the CDR3 here. Each record gives: J gene, V gene, CDR3 protein.

>TRBJ1-2|TRBV28
ASSYAGQGRNYGYT
>TRBJ1-4|TRBV6-1
ASILTQGAGEKLF
>TRBJ2-1|TRBV9
ASSAEGDSYNEQF
>TRBJ1-1|TRBV4-1
ASSQINRVTEAF
>TRBJ1-2|TRBV5-6
ASSLLTANYGYT
>TRBJ2-7|TRBV7-8
ASSLDYEQY
>TRBJ1-4|TRBV19
ASRQTGRTNEKLF
>TRBJ2-1|TRBV7-7
ASSSGVGNEQF
>TRBJ2-5|TRBV19
ASRGRLRETQY
>TRBJ1-1|TRBV12-5
ASGLVRAF
>TRBJ1-5|TRBV19
ASSDRDQPQH
>TRBJ1-1|TRBV6-1
ASSAQGGTEAF
>TRBJ1-2|TRBV28
ASRPAGGASYGYT
>TRBJ2-2|TRBV5-1
ASSSLGGSGELF
>TRBJ1-5|TRBV19
ASRGTAAGGPQH
>TRBJ2-7|TRBV5-6
ASSRSGQFSYEQY
>TRBJ1-1|TRBV6-1
ASSVAGINTEAF
>TRBJ1-5|TRBV15
ATSRTGGTNQPQH
>TRBJ2-7|TRBV4-1
ASSRSTGGRFGYEQY
>TRBJ2-3|TRBV7-2
ASSLALSRADTQY
>TRBJ2-1|TRBV11-3
ASSLGSGGNNEQF
>TRBJ1-5|TRBV9
ASSAQGSNQPQH
>TRBJ1-2|TRBV5-1
ASSFRTDSFYGYT
>TRBJ1-1|TRBV5-4
ASSWDINTEAF
>TRBJ1-6|TRBV7-8
ASSLRQGGHSPLH
>TRBJ1-5|TRBV18
ASSPRQGASNQPQH
>TRBJ2-5|TRBV5-5
ASSLGTGPGETQY
>TRBJ2-1|TRBV27
ATRTSGTYNEQF
>TRBJ1-5|TRBV19
ATRRGSQPQH
>TRBJ2-5|TRBV12-5
ASGPVGETQY
>TRBJ2-1|TRBV5-4
ASSPGGPPGLAGGLNEQF
>TRBJ2-3|TRBV5-1
ASSLSPRGDTQY
>TRBJ1-2|TRBV5-8
ASRRDRVTYGYT
>TRBJ1-1|TRBV21-1
ASKGRGGSEAF
>TRBJ2-1|TRBV11-2
ASSLDRSSGGEGNEQF
>TRBJ2-3|TRBV11-3
ASSPTPSGTQY
>TRBJ1-3|TRBV7-2
ASSLDRSSGNTIY
>TRBJ1-4|TRBV19
ASSLRTGLEKLF
>TRBJ2-3|TRBV10-1
ASSNRTSGITGRY
>TRBJ1-5|TRBV7-9
ASSLGTYSNQPQH
>TRBJ2-1|TRBV11-3
ASSIGGGSYNEQF
>TRBJ2-1|TRBV7-7
ASSRRGQGSDEQF
>TRBJ2-7|TRBV2
ASSGYYEQY
>TRBJ1-5|TRBV2
ASRQHPGYSNQPQH
>TRBJ1-2|TRBV6-6
ASSGGDRLNYGYT
>TRBJ2-3|TRBV5-1
ASSLADTTDTQY
>TRBJ2-2|TRBV5-1
ASSLAGSSGELF
>TRBJ2-1|TRBV7-7
ASSLASGGDNEQF
>TRBJ2-7|TRBV6-5
ASSTQLAGDHAQY
>TRBJ1-2|TRBV27
ASNSGTGLGGYT
>TRBJ2-5|TRBV7-6
ASRPPGTRKIETQY
>TRBJ2-2|TRBV10-3
ATGPESPGELF
>TRBJ2-1|TRBV11-2
ASSRVTSPNEQF
>TRBJ2-1|TRBV7-2
ASARNTGTLNEQF